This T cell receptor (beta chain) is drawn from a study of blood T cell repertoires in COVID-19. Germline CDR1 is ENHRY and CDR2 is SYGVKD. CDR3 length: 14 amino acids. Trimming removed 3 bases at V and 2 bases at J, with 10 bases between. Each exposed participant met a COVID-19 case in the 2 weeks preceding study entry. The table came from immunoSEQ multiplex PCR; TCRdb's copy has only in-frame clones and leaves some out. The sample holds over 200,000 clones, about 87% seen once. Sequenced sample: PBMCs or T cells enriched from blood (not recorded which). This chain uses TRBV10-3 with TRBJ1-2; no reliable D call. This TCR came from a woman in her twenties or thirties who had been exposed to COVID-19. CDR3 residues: CAISEGGPNYGYTF. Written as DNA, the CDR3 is TGTGCCATCAGTGAAGGAGGGCCAAACTATGGCTACACCTTC.